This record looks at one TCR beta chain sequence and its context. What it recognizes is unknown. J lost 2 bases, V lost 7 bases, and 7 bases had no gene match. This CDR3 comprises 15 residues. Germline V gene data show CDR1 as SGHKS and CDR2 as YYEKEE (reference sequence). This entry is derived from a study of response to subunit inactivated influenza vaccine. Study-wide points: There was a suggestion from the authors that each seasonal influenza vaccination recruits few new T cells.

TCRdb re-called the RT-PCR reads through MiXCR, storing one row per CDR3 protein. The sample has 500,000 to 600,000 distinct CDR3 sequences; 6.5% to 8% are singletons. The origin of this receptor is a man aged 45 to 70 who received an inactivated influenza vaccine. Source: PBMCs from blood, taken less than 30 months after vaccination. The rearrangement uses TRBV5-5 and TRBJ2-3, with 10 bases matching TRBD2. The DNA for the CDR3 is TGTGCCAGCTTCCCACTAGCGGGGTACACAGATACGCAGTATTTT. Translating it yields CASFPLAGYTDTQYF.